Listed below are T cell receptor beta chains from one sample, sequenced in a study of T cell changes during pregnancy in multiple sclerosis. Clones were sequenced by immunoSEQ multiplex PCR, and TCRdb holds only the in-frame ones, with some missing. The sample contains tens of thousands of clones, roughly 90% of which appear only once. The sequencing here drew on peripheral blood, taken in the second trimester of pregnancy. Every receptor here comes from a female donor in good health, enrolled as a control in a pregnancy study. CDR3s include the opening cysteine and the closing phenylalanine or tryptophan. D genes are given only for firm matches. The size entry is marked missing in some rows and otherwise reads once, few, many or a size class.

clone size	J gene	D gene	V gene	CDR3 protein	CDR3 DNA
NA	TRBJ2-3	TRBD2	TRBV6-4	CASSVLAGSTDTQYF	TGTGCCAGCAGTGTGCTAGCGGGGTCCACAGATACGCAGTATTTT
NA	TRBJ2-7	TRBD2	TRBV4-2	CASSQEAGGSYEQYF	TGTGCCAGCAGCCAAGAGGCGGGAGGATCCTACGAGCAGTACTTC
NA	TRBJ2-2	NA	TRBV7-3	CASSSRGSGELFF	TGTGCCAGCAGCTCAAGGGGGTCCGGGGAGCTGTTTTTT
NA	TRBJ2-5	NA	TRBV7-9	CASSLSSGETQYF	TGTGCCAGCAGCTTAAGTTCGGGAGAGACCCAGTACTTC
NA	TRBJ2-1	NA	TRBV6-6	CASSEQGREQFF	TGTGCCAGCTCCGAACAGGGGAGGGAGCAGTTCTTC
NA	TRBJ2-7	NA	TRBV7-8	CASRAGRGSRIDEQYF	TGTGCCAGCAGGGCCGGTCGTGGGAGTCGGATCGACGAGCAGTACTTC
NA	TRBJ2-5	TRBD1	TRBV7-9	CANLDRGRIAGYQETQYF	TGTGCCAACTTAGACAGGGGGCGAATAGCGGGATACCAAGAGACCCAGTACTTC
NA	TRBJ2-1	TRBD2	TRBV7-2	CASSSASGSYNEQFF	TGTGCCAGCAGCTCTGCTAGCGGGAGCTACAATGAGCAGTTCTTC
NA	TRBJ1-5	NA	TRBV13	CASSFGEHQPQHF	TGTGCCAGCAGCTTCGGGGAGCATCAGCCCCAGCATTTT
NA	TRBJ2-1	TRBD1	TRBV28	CASSSWGQGMNEQFF	TGTGCCAGCAGTTCTTGGGGACAGGGGATGAATGAGCAGTTCTTC
NA	TRBJ1-5	NA	TRBV30	CAWALQGNQPQHF	TGTGCCTGGGCGCTCCAGGGGAATCAGCCCCAGCATTTT
NA	TRBJ2-7	NA	TRBV6-1	CAVGIPGVYEQYF	TGTGCCGTCGGCATCCCAGGGGTCTACGAGCAGTACTTC
NA	TRBJ2-7	TRBD1	TRBV5-1	CASRSPGTGQPPYEQYF	TGCGCCAGCAGAAGCCCCGGGACAGGGCAACCTCCCTACGAGCAGTACTTC
NA	TRBJ2-3	NA	TRBV5-1	CASSTASEADTQYF	TGCGCCAGCAGCACGGCCTCAGAGGCAGATACGCAGTATTTT
NA	TRBJ1-1	TRBD1	TRBV4-1	CASSQVGTVQMNTEAFF	TGCGCCAGCAGCCAAGTAGGGACAGTACAGATGAACACTGAAGCTTTCTTT
NA	TRBJ2-1	TRBD1	TRBV19	CASSLGQDNEQFF	TGTGCCAGTAGCCTCGGACAGGACAATGAGCAGTTCTTC
once	TRBJ1-1	NA	TRBV6-1	CASSPPVNTEAFF	TGTGCCAGCAGCCCCCCGGTGAACACTGAAGCTTTCTTT
NA	TRBJ2-1	TRBD1	TRBV7-2	CASSPQGAEQFF	TGTGCCAGCAGCCCACAGGGGGCAGAGCAGTTCTTC
NA	TRBJ2-1	TRBD2	TRBV7-3	CASSFRLTSGRDNEQFF	TGTGCCAGCAGCTTCCGTCTCACTAGCGGGAGAGACAATGAGCAGTTCTTC
NA	TRBJ2-1	TRBD2	TRBV14	CASSQAGTSPGDEQFF	TGTGCCAGCAGCCAGGCGGGGACTAGCCCTGGGGATGAGCAGTTCTTC
NA	TRBJ2-3	TRBD1	TRBV4-2	CASSQFGDRGFTDTQYF	TGTGCCAGCAGCCAGTTCGGCGACAGGGGGTTCACAGATACGCAGTATTTT
NA	TRBJ2-1	TRBD1	TRBV7-2	CASSFPTGATVYNEQFF	TGTGCCAGCAGCTTCCCGACAGGGGCCACAGTCTACAATGAGCAGTTCTTC
NA	TRBJ2-3	TRBD2	TRBV27	CASSPFRAGGTDTQYF	TGTGCCAGCAGTCCCTTCCGGGCGGGGGGTACAGATACGCAGTATTTT
NA	TRBJ1-1	NA	TRBV6-5	CASSYAVGVRTAFF	TGTGCCAGCAGTTACGCGGTAGGGGTCCGAACTGCTTTCTTT
NA	TRBJ2-1	TRBD1	TRBV10-1	CASSVEQGKQFF	TGCGCCAGCAGTGTAGAACAGGGGAAGCAGTTCTTC
NA	TRBJ2-5	TRBD1	TRBV7-2	CASSPRGPGQVWETQYF	TGTGCCAGCAGCCCGAGAGGCCCGGGACAGGTTTGGGAGACCCAGTACTTC
once	TRBJ2-7	NA	TRBV15	CATSRDSGRLYEQYF	TGTGCCACCAGCAGAGATAGCGGAAGATTGTACGAGCAGTACTTC
NA	TRBJ2-7	NA	TRBV27	CASSPRYARGEQYF	TGTGCCAGCAGCCCACGGTACGCCAGGGGCGAGCAGTACTTC
NA	TRBJ2-5	TRBD2	TRBV30	CAWERGPSLPQYF	TGTGCCTGGGAGCGGGGGCCCTCCCTGCCCCAGTACTTC
NA	TRBJ1-4	NA	TRBV30	CAWSPGTSEKLFF	TGTGCCTGGAGCCCAGGGACAAGTGAAAAACTGTTTTTT
NA	TRBJ1-4	TRBD1	TRBV30	CAWSVGRTNTGTEYEKLFF	TGTGCCTGGAGTGTAGGCCGCACCAACACCGGGACAGAGTATGAAAAACTGTTTTTT
NA	TRBJ2-2	NA	TRBV6-5	CASSSSVFSNTGELFF	TGTGCCAGCAGTTCTAGCGTATTTTCGAACACCGGGGAGCTGTTTTTT
NA	TRBJ2-3	TRBD2	TRBV11-3	CASSFGGGVTDTQYF	TGTGCCAGCAGCTTTGGCGGGGGAGTCACAGATACGCAGTATTTT
NA	TRBJ2-7	TRBD1	TRBV6-1	CASRSPWTGSYEQYF	TGTGCCAGCAGGAGTCCCTGGACAGGGTCATACGAGCAGTACTTC
once	TRBJ1-5	TRBD1	TRBV30	CAWSRDRSNQPQHF	TGTGCCTGGAGTAGGGACAGAAGCAATCAGCCCCAGCATTTT
NA	TRBJ1-2	TRBD1	TRBV27	CASSSPGQSYGYTF	TGTGCCAGCAGTAGCCCGGGACAGTCCTATGGCTACACCTTC
NA	TRBJ1-1	NA	TRBV6-5	CASRGRGIGPEAFF	TGTGCCAGCAGGGGCCGTGGTATAGGCCCTGAAGCTTTCTTT
once	TRBJ2-1	TRBD2	TRBV19	CASSTASGGASYNEQFF	TGTGCCAGTAGTACCGCTAGCGGGGGGGCCTCCTACAATGAGCAGTTCTTC
few	TRBJ2-7	TRBD2	TRBV7-3	CAISRLAGNDEQYF	TGTGCCATTTCCCGACTAGCGGGGAACGACGAGCAGTACTTC
NA	TRBJ2-2	NA	TRBV4-1	CASTSTGELFF	TGCGCCAGCACTTCGACCGGGGAGCTGTTTTTT
NA	TRBJ2-7	NA	TRBV19	CASSRKPGTLGAPEQYF	TGTGCCAGTAGTCGAAAGCCAGGCACTTTGGGGGCGCCCGAGCAGTACTTC
few	TRBJ1-1	NA	TRBV30	CAWSVYRNAEAFF	TGTGCCTGGAGTGTATATAGAAACGCTGAAGCTTTCTTT
NA	TRBJ2-3	NA	TRBV7-3	CASSLIPHRVISSTDTQYF	TGTGCCAGCAGCTTAATTCCCCATAGAGTCATTTCTAGCACAGATACGCAGTATTTT
NA	TRBJ2-5	NA	TRBV2	CASSVNRQETQYF	TGTGCCAGCAGTGTTAACAGGCAAGAGACCCAGTACTTC
NA	TRBJ2-7	NA	TRBV19	CASNLLGAPFSEQYF	TGTGCCAGCAACCTTTTGGGGGCCCCTTTCTCCGAGCAGTACTTC
NA	TRBJ1-2	NA	TRBV2	CASSLTGGFDGYTF	TGTGCCAGCAGCTTGACGGGGGGGTTTGACGGCTACACCTTC
NA	TRBJ2-1	TRBD2	TRBV7-3	CASSLTWLAGGPNEQFF	TGTGCCAGCAGCTTAACTTGGCTAGCGGGGGGGCCGAATGAGCAGTTCTTC
NA	TRBJ1-5	TRBD1	TRBV6-1	CASYKQGAGQPQHF	TGTGCCAGCTATAAACAGGGGGCCGGTCAGCCCCAGCATTTT
NA	TRBJ2-5	TRBD2	TRBV6-5	CASSRGGGGGETQYF	TGTGCCAGCAGCCGCGGCGGCGGGGGAGGAGAGACCCAGTACTTC
many	TRBJ1-6	TRBD1	TRBV7-9	CASSFGTVNSPLHF	TGTGCCAGCAGCTTCGGGACAGTGAATTCACCCCTCCACTTT
NA	TRBJ2-5	NA	TRBV18	CASSPTSSSETQYF	TGTGCCAGCTCGCCCACTAGTTCATCCGAGACCCAGTACTTC
few	TRBJ1-1	TRBD1	TRBV19	CASSIGDRNTEAFF	TGTGCCAGTAGTATAGGGGACAGGAACACTGAAGCTTTCTTT
NA	TRBJ1-4	NA	TRBV6-5	CASRPRGGNEKLFF	TGTGCCAGCAGGCCCCGGGGGGGAAATGAAAAACTGTTTTTT
NA	TRBJ1-4	NA	TRBV2	CASSERQGGGEKLFF	TGTGCCAGCAGTGAAAGGCAGGGAGGGGGTGAAAAACTGTTTTTT
once	TRBJ1-3	TRBD1	TRBV19	CASSNWRQGFAFVSSGNTIYF	TGTGCCAGTAGTAACTGGAGACAGGGATTTGCATTTGTCAGCTCTGGAAACACCATATATTTT
NA	TRBJ2-1	TRBD2	TRBV7-6	CASSWTSGGVSYNEQFF	TGTGCCAGCAGCTGGACTAGCGGAGGGGTATCCTACAATGAGCAGTTCTTC
NA	TRBJ2-7	TRBD2	TRBV10-3	CAISKLTVAGGTYEQYF	TGTGCCATCAGTAAGCTTACGGTAGCGGGAGGAACTTACGAGCAGTACTTC